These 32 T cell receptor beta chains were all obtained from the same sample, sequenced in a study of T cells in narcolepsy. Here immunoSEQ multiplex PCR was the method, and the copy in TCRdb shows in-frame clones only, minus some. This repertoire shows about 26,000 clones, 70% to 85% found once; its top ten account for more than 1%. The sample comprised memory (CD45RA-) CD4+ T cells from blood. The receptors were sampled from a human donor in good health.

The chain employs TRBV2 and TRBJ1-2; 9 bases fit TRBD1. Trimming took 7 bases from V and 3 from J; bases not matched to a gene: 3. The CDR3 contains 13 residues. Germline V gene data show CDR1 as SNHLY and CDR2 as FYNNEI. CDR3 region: CASNRDRDYGYTF. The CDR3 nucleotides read TGTGCCAGCAACAGGGACAGGGACTATGGCTACACCTTC.

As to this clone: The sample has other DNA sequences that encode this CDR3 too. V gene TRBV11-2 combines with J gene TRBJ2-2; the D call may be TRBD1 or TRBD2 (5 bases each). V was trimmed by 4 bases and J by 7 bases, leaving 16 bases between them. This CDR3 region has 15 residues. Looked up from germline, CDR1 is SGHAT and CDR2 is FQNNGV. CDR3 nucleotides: TGTGCCAGCAGCTCGGGACCCGGTCGAGGCGGGGAGCTGTTTTTT. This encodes CASSSGPGRGGELFF.

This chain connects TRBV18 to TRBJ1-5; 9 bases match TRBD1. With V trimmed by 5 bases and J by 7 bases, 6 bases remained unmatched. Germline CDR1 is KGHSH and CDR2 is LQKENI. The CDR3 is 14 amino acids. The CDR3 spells CASSGGQGTQPQHF. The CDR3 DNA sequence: TGTGCCAGCTCAGGGGGACAGGGAACCCAGCCCCAGCATTTT.

The CDR3 loop reads CASSEAGPRNQPQHF. As DNA, the CDR3 is TGTGCCAGCAGTGAAGCTGGCCCCCGAAATCAGCCCCAGCATTTT. The genes are TRBV6-1 and TRBJ1-5; D uncertain. Germline-derived CDR1 and CDR2 are MNHNS and SASEGT. Trimming removed 0 bases at V and 4 bases at J, with 10 bases between. This CDR3 has 15 residues.

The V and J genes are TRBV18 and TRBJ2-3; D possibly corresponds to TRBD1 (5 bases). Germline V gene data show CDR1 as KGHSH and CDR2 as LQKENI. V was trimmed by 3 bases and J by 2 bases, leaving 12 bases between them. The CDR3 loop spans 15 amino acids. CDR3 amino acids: CASSPSGSSTDTQYF. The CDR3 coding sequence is TGTGCCAGCTCACCGTCAGGGTCTTCCACAGATACGCAGTATTTT. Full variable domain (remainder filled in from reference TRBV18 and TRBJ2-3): NAGVMQNPRHLVRRRGQEARLRCSPMKGHSHVYWYRQLPEEGLKFMVYLQKENIIDESGMPKERFSAEFPKEGPSILRIQQVVRGDSAAYFCASSPSGSSTDTQYFGPGTRLTVL.

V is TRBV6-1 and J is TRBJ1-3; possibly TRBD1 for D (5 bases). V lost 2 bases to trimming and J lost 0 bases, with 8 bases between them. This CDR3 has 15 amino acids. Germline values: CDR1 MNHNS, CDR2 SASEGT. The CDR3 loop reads CASSERDFSGNTIYF. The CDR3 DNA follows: TGTGCCAGCAGTGAAAGGGACTTCTCTGGAAACACCATATATTTT.

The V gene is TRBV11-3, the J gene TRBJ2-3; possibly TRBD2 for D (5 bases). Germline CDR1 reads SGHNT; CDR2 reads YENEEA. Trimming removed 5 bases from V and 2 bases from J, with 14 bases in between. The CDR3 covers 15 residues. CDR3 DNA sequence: TGTGCCAGCAGCGAAGGCGGGCAATACACAGATACGCAGTATTTT. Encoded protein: CASSEGGQYTDTQYF.

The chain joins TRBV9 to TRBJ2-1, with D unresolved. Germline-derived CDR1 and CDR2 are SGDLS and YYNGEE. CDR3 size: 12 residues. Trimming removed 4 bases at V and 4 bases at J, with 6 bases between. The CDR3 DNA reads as TGTGCCAGCAGCAATGCTTACAATGAGCAGTTCTTC. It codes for CASSNAYNEQFF.

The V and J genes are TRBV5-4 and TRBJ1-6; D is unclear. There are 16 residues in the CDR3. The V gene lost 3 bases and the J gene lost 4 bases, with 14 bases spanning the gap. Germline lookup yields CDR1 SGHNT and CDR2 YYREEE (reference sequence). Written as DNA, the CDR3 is TGTGCCAGCAGCTCGAATGGTGGCAGATATAATTCACCCCTCCACTTT. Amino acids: CASSSNGGRYNSPLHF.

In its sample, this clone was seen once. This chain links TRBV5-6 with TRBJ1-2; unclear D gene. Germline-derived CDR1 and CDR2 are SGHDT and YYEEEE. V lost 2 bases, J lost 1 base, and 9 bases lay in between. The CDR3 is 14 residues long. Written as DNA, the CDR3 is TGTGCCAGCAGCTTCCTGGACGGTAACTATGGCTACACCTTC. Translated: CASSFLDGNYGYTF. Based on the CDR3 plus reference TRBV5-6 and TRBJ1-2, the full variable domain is DAGVTQSPTHLIKTRGQQVTLRCSPKSGHDTVSWYQQALGQGPQFIFQYYEEEERQRGNFPDRFSGHQFPNYSSELNVNALLLGDSALYLCASSFLDGNYGYTFGSGTRLTVV.

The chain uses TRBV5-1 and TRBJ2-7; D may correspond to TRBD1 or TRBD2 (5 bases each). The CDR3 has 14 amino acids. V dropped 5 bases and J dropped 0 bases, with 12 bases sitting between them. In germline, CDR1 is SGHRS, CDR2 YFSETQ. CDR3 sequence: CASRWDRVSYEQYF. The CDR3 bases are TGCGCCAGCAGATGGGACCGGGTCTCCTACGAGCAGTACTTC. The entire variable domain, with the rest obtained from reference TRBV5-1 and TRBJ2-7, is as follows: KAGVTQTPRYLIKTRGQQVTLSCSPISGHRSVSWYQQTPGQGLQFLFEYFSETQRNKGNFPGRFSGRQFSNSRSEMNVSTLELGDSALYLCASRWDRVSYEQYFGPGTRLTVT.

CDR3 nucleotides: TGTGCCAGTAGTACCCTCAGGACTACACCTACCTACGAGCAGTACTTC. It encodes CASSTLRTTPTYEQYF. V gene TRBV19 combines with J gene TRBJ2-7, with D maybe TRBD2 (6 bases). Germline CDR1 reads LNHDA; CDR2 reads SQIVND (reference sequence). Trimming took off 4 bases at V and 2 bases at J, with 18 bases between the two ends. The CDR3 extends over 16 amino acids. Full variable domain (rest looked up from reference TRBV19 and TRBJ2-7): DGGITQSPKYLFRKEGQNVTLSCEQNLNHDAMYWYRQDPGQGLRLIYYSQIVNDFQKGDIAEGYSVSREKKESFPLTVTSAQKNPTAFYLCASSTLRTTPTYEQYFGPGTRLTVT.

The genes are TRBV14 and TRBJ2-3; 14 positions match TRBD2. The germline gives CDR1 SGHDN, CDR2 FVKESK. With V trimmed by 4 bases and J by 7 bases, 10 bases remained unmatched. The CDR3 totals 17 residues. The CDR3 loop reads CASSPHEGLAGANTQYF. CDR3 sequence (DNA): TGTGCCAGCAGCCCGCATGAGGGACTAGCGGGAGCAAATACGCAGTATTTT.

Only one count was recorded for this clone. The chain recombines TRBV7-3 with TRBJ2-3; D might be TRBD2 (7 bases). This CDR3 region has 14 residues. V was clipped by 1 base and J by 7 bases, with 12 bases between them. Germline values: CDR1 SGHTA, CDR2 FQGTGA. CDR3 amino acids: CASSLSGGANTQYF. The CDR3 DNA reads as TGTGCCAGCAGCTTAAGTGGGGGGGCAAATACGCAGTATTTT.

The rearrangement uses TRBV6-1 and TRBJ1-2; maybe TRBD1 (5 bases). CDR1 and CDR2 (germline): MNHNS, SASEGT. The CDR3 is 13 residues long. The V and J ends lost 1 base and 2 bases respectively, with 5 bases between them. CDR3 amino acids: CASSEGTNYGYTF. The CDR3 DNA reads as TGTGCCAGCAGTGAAGGGACAAACTATGGCTACACCTTC.

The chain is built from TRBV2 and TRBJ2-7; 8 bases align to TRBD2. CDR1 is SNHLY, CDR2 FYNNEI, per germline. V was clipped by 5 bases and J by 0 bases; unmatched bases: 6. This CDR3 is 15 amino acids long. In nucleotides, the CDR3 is TGTGCCAGCAGTCCTACTAGCGGCAGCTCCTACGAGCAGTACTTC. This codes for CASSPTSGSSYEQYF.

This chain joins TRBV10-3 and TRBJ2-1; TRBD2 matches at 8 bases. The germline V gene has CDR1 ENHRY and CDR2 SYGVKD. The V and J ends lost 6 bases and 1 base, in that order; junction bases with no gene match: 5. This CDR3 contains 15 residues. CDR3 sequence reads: CAIRRRGGSYNEQFF. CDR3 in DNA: TGTGCCATCAGGAGACGCGGGGGGTCCTACAATGAGCAGTTCTTC.

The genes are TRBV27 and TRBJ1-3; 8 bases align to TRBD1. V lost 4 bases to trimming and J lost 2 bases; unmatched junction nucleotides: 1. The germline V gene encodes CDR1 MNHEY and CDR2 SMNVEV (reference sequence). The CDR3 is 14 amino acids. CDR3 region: CASSSGGAGNTIYF. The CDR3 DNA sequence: TGTGCCAGCAGTTCAGGGGGCGCTGGAAACACCATATATTTT.

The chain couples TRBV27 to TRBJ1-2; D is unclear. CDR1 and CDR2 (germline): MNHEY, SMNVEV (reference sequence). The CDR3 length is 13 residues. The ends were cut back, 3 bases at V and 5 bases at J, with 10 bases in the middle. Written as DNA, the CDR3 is TGTGCCAGCAGTTTGACGGGTGGTTATGGCTACACCTTC. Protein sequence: CASSLTGGYGYTF.

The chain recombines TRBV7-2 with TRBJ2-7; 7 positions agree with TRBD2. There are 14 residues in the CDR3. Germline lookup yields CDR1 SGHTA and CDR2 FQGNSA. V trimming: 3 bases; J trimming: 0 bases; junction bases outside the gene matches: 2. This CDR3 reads CASSFGGSSYEQYF. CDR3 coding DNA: TGTGCCAGCAGCTTCGGGGGGAGCTCCTACGAGCAGTACTTC.

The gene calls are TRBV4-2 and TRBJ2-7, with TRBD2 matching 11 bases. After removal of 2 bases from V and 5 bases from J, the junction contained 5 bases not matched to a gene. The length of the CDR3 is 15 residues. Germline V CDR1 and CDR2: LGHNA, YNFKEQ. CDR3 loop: CASSQIAGGPDEQYF. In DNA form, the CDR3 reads TGTGCCAGCAGCCAAATAGCGGGAGGGCCGGACGAGCAGTACTTC.

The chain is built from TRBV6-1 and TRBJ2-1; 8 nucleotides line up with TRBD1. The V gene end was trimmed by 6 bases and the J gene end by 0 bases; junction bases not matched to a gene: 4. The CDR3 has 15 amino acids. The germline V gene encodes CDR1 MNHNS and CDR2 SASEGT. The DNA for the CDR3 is TGTGCCAGCAGGGGGACAGGCAGCTCCTACAATGAGCAGTTCTTC. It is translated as CASRGTGSSYNEQFF.

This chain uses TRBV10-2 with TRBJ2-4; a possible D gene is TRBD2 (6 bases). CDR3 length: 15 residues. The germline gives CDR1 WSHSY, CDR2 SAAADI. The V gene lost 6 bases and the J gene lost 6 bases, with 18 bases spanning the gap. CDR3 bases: TGCGCCAGCAGAGCTACGCGACTGGGGGGAAACATTCAGTACTTC. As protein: CASRATRLGGNIQYF.

The CDR3 DNA reads TGTGCCACCTGGACAGGCAATCAGCCCCAGCATTTT. Residues: CATWTGNQPQHF. The J gene is TRBJ1-5, the V gene TRBV28; D might be TRBD1 (6 bases). This CDR3 comprises 12 residues. CDR1 is MDHEN, CDR2 SYDVKM, per germline. V gave up 10 bases and J gave up 2 bases, with 9 bases separating them.

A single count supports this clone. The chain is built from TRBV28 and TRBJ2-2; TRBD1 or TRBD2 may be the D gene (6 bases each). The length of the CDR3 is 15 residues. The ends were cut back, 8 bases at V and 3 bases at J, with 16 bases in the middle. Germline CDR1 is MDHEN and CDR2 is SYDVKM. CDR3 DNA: TGTGCCAGCTCGAGGGGGGAGCTATACACCGGGGAGCTGTTTTTT. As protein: CASSRGELYTGELFF.

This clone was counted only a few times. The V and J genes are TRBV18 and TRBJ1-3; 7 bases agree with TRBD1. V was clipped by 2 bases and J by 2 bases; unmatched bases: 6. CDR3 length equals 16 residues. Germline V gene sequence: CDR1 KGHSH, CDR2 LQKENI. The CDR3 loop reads CASSPSSGGTGNTIYF. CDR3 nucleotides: TGTGCCAGCTCACCATCGTCAGGGGGGACTGGAAACACCATATATTTT. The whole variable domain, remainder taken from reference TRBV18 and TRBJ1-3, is NAGVMQNPRHLVRRRGQEARLRCSPMKGHSHVYWYRQLPEEGLKFMVYLQKENIIDESGMPKERFSAEFPKEGPSILRIQQVVRGDSAAYFCASSPSSGGTGNTIYFGEGSWLTVV.

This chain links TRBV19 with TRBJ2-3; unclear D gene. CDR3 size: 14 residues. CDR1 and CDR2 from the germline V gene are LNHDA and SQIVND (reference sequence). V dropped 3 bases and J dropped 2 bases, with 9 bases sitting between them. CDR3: CASSMTHLTDTQYF. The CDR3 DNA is TGTGCCAGTAGTATGACGCACCTCACAGATACGCAGTATTTT.

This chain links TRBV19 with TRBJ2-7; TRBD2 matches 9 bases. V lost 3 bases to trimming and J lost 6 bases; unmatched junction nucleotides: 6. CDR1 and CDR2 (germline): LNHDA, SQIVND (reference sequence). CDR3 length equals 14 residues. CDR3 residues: CASSMGGGAFEQYF. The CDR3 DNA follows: TGTGCCAGTAGTATGGGCGGGGGGGCCTTCGAGCAGTACTTC.

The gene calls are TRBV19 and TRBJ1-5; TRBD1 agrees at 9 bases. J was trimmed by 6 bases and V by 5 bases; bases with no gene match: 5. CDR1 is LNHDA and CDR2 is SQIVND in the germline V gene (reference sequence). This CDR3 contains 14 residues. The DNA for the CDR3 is TGTGCCAGTAGTGGAAGGACAGGGGTTCAGCCCCAGCATTTT. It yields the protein CASSGRTGVQPQHF.

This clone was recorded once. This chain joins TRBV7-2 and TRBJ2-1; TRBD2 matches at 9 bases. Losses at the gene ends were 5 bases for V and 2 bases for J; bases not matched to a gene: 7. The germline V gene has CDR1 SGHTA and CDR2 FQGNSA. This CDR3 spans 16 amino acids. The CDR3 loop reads CASSRQSGGTYNEQFF. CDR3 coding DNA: TGTGCCAGCAGCCGACAAAGCGGGGGGACCTACAATGAGCAGTTCTTC.

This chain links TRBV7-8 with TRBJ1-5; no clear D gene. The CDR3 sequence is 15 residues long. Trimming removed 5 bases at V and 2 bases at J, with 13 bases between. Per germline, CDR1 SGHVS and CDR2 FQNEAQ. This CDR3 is CASSQRRQGNQPQHF. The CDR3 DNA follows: TGTGCCAGCAGCCAGAGGCGACAAGGCAATCAGCCCCAGCATTTT. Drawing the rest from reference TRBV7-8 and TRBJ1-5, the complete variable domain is GAGVSQSPRYKVAKRGQDVALRCDPISGHVSLFWYQQALGQGPEFLTYFQNEAQLDKSGLPSDRFFAERPEGSVSTLKIQRTQQEDSAVYLCASSQRRQGNQPQHFGDGTRLSIL.

The CDR3 region is CASSSGTVYEQYF. The CDR3 region has the DNA TGTGCCAGCAGTTCCGGGACAGTCTACGAGCAGTACTTC. V usage is TRBV2 and J usage is TRBJ2-7, with 7 bases identical to TRBD1. CDR1 is SNHLY, CDR2 FYNNEI, per germline. CDR3 length: 13 amino acids. V lost 5 bases to trimming and J lost 3 bases; unmatched junction nucleotides: 4. The full variable domain, its missing parts supplied by reference TRBV2 and TRBJ2-7, is EPEVTQTPSHQVTQMGQEVILRCVPISNHLYFYWYRQILGQKVEFLVSFYNNEISEKSEIFDDQFSVERPDGSNFTLKIRSTKLEDSAMYFCASSSGTVYEQYFGPGTRLTVT.